This passage covers 8 T cell receptor beta chains from one sample sequenced in a study of blood T cells in healthy people across ages. Then a second PCR, running roughly 7 to 11 cycles, was carried out with a sample-barcoded 5' primer and a J-beta primer mix. TCRdb independently ran MiXCR on the 5' RACE reads; one entry per CDR3 protein. The sample has some 1.8 million distinct CDR3 sequences, approximately 39% seen once. Sample: blood. These receptors were collected from a human donor in good health.

The chain is built from TRBV20-1 and TRBJ2-4, with 11 positions matching TRBD2. The J call may be in error: the DNA end matches TRBJ2-7 better. Looked up from germline, CDR1 is DFQATT and CDR2 is SNEGSKA (reference sequence). The CDR3 loop spans 15 amino acids. The CDR3 DNA reads as TGCAGTGCTAGAGATCCCCTAGCGGGGGGAGACGAGCAGTACTTC. Translating gives CSARDPLAGGDEQYF.

This chain uses TRBV2 with TRBJ2-1; 7 bases align to TRBD2. The CDR3 has 14 amino acids. From germline, CDR1 is SNHLY and CDR2 FYNNEI. Germline trimming cut 6 bases from V and 6 bases from J; bases unmatched to any gene: 8. CDR3 in DNA: TGTGCCAGCAGAAGCGGGGATTCTTTCAATGAGCAGTTCTTC. It translates to CASRSGDSFNEQFF.

There are a few counts of this clonotype. The CDR3 DNA reads TGTGCCAGCAGTTTTACCGTCGGGGGGGGCACAGATACGCAGTATTTT. Its translation is CASSFTVGGGTDTQYF. V gene TRBV2 combines with J gene TRBJ2-3, with TRBD2 matching over 8 bases. Germline CDR1 reads SNHLY; CDR2 reads FYNNEI. V was pared by 5 bases and J by 1 base, with 8 bases of the junction left unmatched. This CDR3 region has 16 residues.

This sequence joins TRBV23-1 and TRBJ1-4; tentatively, D is TRBD1 (5 bases). TRBV23-1 is given ORF status, its function remaining uncertain. The CDR3 covers 17 residues. V lost 3 bases, J lost 8 bases, and 22 bases lay in between. The CDR3 protein is CASSQSGTRGWEEKLFF. The CDR3 DNA reads as TGCGCCAGCAGTCAGTCCGGGACCCGGGGATGGGAAGAAAAACTGTTTTTT.

There are a few counts of this clonotype. CDR3 sequence: CASSQQAPSSGANVLTF. The CDR3 DNA reads TGCGCCAGCAGCCAACAGGCTCCCAGCTCTGGGGCCAACGTCCTGACTTTC. The chain employs TRBV4-3 and TRBJ2-6; no reliable D call. The CDR3 consists of 17 residues. Deletions cut 2 bases from V and 0 bases from J, with 11 bases between. From germline, CDR1 is LGHNA and CDR2 YSLEER.

Concerning this clonotype itself: Its ends do not fully match the called genes, so a read error is possible. This sequence joins TRBV7-9 and TRBJ2-1; D call uncertain. The length of the CDR3 is 14 residues. The V gene's germline CDR1 is SEHNR and CDR2 FQNEAQ (reference sequence). The CDR3 sequence is CAGSLVLGYNEQFF. CDR3 in DNA: TGTGCCGGCAGCTTAGTGTTGGGCTACAATGAGCAGTTCTTC.

Of note for this clonotype: This may be a read error: a much more frequent sequence differs by one nucleotide. V gene TRBV7-2 combines with J gene TRBJ2-1, with TRBD1 matching over 10 bases. Losses at the gene ends were 5 bases for V and 10 bases for J; bases not matched to a gene: 11. The CDR3 has 15 amino acids. Per germline, CDR1 SGHTA and CDR2 FQGNSA. The CDR3 spells CASSEDRGVPYEQFF. CDR3 in DNA: TGTGCCAGCAGCGAGGACAGGGGGGTTCCCTACGAGCAGTTCTTC.

The chain couples TRBV21-1 to TRBJ2-4. The J call is uncertain, as TRBJ2-7 better fits the DNA end. TRBV21-1 is a documented pseudogene. CDR3 length equals 13 residues. The CDR3 coding sequence is TGTGCCAGCAGCAAAGATGGAGTACACGAGCAGTACTTC. Translating gives CASSKDGVHEQYF.